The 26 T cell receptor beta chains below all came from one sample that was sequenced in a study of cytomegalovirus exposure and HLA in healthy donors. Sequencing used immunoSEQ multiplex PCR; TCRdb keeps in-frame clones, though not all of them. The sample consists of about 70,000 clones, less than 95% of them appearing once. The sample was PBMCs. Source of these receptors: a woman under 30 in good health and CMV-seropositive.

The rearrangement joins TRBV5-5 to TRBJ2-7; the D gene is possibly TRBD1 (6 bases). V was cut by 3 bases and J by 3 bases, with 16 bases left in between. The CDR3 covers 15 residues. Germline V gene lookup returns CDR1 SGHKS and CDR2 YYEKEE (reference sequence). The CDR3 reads CASSYGQLALYEQYF. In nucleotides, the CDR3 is TGTGCCAGCAGCTACGGACAGCTGGCCCTCTACGAGCAGTACTTC.

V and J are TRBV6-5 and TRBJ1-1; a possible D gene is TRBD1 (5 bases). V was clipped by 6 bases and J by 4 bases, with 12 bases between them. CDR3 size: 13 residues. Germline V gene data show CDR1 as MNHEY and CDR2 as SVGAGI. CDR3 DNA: TGTGCCAGCAGACTCAGGGACTTCACTGAAGCTTTCTTT. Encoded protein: CASRLRDFTEAFF.

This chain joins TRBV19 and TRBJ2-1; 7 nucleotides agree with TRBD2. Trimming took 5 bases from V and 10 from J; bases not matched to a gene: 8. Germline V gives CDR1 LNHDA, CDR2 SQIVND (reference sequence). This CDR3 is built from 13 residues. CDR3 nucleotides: TGTGCCAGTAGTTCGGGAGGCGTTAGGGAGCAGTTCTTC. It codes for CASSSGGVREQFF.

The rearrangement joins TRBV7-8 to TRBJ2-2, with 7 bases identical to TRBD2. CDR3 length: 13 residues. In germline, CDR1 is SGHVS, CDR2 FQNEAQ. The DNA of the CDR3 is TGTGCTACTACCCGGCTAGCGGCCGGGGAGCTGTTTTTT. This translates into CATTRLAAGELFF.

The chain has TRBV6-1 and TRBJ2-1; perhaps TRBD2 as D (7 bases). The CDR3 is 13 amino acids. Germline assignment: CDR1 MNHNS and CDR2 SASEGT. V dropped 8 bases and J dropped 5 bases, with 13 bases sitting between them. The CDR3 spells CASFGGGHNEQFF. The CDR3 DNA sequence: TGTGCCAGCTTTGGGGGGGGCCACAATGAGCAGTTCTTC.

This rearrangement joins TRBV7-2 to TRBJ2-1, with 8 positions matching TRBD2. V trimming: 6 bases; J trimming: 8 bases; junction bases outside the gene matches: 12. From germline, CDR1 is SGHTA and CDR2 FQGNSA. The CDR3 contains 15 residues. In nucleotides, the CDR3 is TGTGCCAGCAGGCCAACTATAGCGGGAACGGATGAGCAGTTCTTC. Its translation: CASRPTIAGTDEQFF.

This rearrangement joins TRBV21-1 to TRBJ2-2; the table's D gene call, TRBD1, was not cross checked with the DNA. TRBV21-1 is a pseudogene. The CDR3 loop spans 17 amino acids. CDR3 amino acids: CASSIDRVKTLTGELFF. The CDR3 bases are TGTGCCAGCAGCATCGACAGGGTCAAGACTCTCACCGGGGAGCTGTTTTTT.

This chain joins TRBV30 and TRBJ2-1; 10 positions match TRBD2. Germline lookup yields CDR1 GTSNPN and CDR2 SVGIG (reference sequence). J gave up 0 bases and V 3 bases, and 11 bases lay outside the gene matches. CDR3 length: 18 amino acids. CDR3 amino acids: CAWRRSAGGSSSYNEQFF. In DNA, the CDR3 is TGTGCCTGGAGAAGGTCAGCGGGAGGGTCGAGCTCCTACAATGAGCAGTTCTTC.

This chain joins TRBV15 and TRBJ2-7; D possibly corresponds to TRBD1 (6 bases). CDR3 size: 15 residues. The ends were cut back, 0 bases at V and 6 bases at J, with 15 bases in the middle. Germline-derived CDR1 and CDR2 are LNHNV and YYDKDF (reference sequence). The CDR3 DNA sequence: TGTGCCACCAGCAGAGATGGGGGCAGAACGGGCGAGCAGTACTTC. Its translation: CATSRDGGRTGEQYF.

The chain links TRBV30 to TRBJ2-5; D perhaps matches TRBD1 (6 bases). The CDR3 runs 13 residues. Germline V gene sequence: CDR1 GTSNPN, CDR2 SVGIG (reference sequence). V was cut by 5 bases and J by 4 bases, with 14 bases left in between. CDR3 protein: CAWRRGSGETQYF. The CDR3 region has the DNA TGTGCCTGGCGCAGGGGTTCGGGAGAGACCCAGTACTTC.

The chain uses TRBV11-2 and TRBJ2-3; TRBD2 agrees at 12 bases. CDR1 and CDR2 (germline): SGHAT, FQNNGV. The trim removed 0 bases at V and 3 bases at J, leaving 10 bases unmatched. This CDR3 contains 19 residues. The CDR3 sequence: CASSLELPSGGAGTDTQYF. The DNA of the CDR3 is TGTGCCAGCAGCTTAGAGTTACCTAGCGGGGGGGCCGGAACAGATACGCAGTATTTT.

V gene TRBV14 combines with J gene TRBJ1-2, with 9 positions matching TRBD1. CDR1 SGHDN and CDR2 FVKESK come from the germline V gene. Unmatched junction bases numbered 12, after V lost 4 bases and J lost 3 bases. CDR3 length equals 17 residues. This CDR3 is CASSRLTTGQGDYGYTF. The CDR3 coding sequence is TGTGCCAGCAGCCGACTGACGACGGGACAGGGAGACTATGGCTACACCTTC.

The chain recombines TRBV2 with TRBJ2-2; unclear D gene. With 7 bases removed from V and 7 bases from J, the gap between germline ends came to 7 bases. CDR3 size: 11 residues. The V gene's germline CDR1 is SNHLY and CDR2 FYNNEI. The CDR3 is CASKLNGELFF. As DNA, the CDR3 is TGTGCCAGCAAGCTTAACGGGGAGCTGTTTTTT.

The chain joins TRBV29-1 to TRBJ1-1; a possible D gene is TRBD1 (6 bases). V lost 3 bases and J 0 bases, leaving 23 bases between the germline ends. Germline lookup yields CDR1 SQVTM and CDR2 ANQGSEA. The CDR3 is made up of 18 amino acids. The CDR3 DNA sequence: TGCAGCGTTGAGGGGATTACGGACGGGGGGCCCATGAACACTGAAGCTTTCTTT. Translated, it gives CSVEGITDGGPMNTEAFF.

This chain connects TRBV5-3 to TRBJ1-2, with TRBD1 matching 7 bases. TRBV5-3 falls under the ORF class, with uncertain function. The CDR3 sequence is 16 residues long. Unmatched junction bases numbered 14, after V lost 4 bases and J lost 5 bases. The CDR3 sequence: CARSRLSTGARYGYTF. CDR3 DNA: TGTGCCAGAAGCCGTTTAAGTACAGGGGCCCGTTATGGCTACACCTTC.

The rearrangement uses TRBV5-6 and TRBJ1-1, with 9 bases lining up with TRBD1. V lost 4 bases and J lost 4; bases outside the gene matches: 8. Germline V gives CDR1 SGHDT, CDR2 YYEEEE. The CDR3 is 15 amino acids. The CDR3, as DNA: TGTGCCAGCAGCGGGAGGACAGGGGTGGCCACTGAAGCTTTCTTT. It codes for CASSGRTGVATEAFF.

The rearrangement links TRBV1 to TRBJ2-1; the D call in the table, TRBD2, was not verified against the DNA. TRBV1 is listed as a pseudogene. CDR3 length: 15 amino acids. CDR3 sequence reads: CTSSSSSGRTNEQFF. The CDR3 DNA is TGCACCAGCAGCTCTTCTAGCGGGAGGACAAATGAGCAGTTCTTC.

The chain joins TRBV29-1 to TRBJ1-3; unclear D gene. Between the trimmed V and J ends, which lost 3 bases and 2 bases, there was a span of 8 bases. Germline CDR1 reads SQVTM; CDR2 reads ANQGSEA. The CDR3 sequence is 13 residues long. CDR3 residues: CSVELGAGNTIYF. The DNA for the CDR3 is TGCAGCGTTGAGTTGGGCGCTGGAAACACCATATATTTT.

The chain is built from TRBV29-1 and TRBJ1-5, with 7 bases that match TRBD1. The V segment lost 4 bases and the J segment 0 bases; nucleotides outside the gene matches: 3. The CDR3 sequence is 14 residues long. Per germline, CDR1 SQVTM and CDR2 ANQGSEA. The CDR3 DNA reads TGCAGCGTTGCAACAGGGGTTAGCAATCAGCCCCAGCATTTT. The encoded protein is CSVATGVSNQPQHF.

Here the CDR3 DNA reads TGTGCCAGTAGTCCCAGGACAGGGGTCTCCATGGGGGGGGCCAACGTCCTGACTTTC. This translates into CASSPRTGVSMGGANVLTF. The chain recombines TRBV19 with TRBJ2-6; TRBD1 matches at 9 bases. V was pared by 5 bases and J by 4 bases, with 15 bases of the junction left unmatched. The CDR3 is 19 residues long. The germline gives CDR1 LNHDA, CDR2 SQIVND (reference sequence).

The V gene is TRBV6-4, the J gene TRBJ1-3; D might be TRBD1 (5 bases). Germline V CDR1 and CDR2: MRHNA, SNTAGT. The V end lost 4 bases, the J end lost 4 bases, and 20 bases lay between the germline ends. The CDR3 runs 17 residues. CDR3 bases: TGTGCCAGCAGTGTATTAGGACAATGGACGCGGGGAAACACCATATATTTT. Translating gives CASSVLGQWTRGNTIYF.

The CDR3 DNA reads TGTGCCAGCAGCTCTATGGGACAGGGTCCTTCGTTGGGATCACCCCTCCACTTT. It specifies CASSSMGQGPSLGSPLHF. The V and J genes are TRBV11-2 and TRBJ1-6; TRBD1 matches at 9 bases. The CDR3 contains 18 residues. Germline V gene lookup returns CDR1 SGHAT and CDR2 FQNNGV. With V trimmed by 4 bases and J by 10 bases, 17 bases remained unmatched.

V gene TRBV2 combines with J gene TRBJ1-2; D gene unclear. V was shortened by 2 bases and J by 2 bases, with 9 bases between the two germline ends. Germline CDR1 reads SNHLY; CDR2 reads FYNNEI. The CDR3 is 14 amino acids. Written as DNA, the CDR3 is TGTGCCAGCAGTGAACTAGGTCCGAACTATGGCTACACCTTC. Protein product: CASSELGPNYGYTF.

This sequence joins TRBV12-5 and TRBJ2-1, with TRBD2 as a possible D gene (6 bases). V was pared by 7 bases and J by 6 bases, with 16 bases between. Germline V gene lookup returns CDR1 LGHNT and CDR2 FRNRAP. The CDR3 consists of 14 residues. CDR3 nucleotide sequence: TGTGCTAGTGCCTCTTATAGCGGCCCCAATGAGCAGTTCTTC. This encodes CASASYSGPNEQFF.

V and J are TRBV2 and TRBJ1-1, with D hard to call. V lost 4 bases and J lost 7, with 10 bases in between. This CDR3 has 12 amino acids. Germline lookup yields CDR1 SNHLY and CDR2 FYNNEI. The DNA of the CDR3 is TGTGCCAGCAGTGGAACGGAGTTTGAAGCTTTCTTT. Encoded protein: CASSGTEFEAFF.

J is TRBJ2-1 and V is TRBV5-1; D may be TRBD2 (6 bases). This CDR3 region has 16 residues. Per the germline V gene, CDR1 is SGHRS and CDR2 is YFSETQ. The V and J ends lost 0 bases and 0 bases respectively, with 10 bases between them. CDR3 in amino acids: CASSLEGGSSYNEQFF. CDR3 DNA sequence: TGCGCCAGCAGCTTGGAGGGAGGAAGCTCCTACAATGAGCAGTTCTTC.